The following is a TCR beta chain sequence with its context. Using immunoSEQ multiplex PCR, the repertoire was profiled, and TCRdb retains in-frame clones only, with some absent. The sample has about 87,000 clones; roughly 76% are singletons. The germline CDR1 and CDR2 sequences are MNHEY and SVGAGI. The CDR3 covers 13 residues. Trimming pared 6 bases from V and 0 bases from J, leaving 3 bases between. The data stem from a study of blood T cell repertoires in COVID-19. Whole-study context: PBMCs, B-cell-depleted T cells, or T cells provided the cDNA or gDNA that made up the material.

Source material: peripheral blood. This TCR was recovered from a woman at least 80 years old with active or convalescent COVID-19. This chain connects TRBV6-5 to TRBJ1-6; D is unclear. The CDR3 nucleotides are TGTGCCAGCAGGAGCTCCTATAATTCACCCCTCCACTTT. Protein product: CASRSSYNSPLHF.